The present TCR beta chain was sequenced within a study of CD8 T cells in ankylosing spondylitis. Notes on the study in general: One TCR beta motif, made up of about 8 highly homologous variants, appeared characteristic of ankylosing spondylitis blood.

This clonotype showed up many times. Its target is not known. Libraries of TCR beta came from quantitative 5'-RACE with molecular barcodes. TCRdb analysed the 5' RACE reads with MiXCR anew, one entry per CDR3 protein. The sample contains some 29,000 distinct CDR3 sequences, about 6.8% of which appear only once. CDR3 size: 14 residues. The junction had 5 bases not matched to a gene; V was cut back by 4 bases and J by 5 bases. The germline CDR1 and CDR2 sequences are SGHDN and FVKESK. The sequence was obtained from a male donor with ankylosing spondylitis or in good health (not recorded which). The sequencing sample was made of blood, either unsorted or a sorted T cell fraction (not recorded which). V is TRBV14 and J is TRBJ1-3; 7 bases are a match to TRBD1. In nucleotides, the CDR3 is TGTGCCAGCAGCCCCACAGGGGATCGAAACACCATATATTTT. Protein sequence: CASSPTGDRNTIYF.